These 19 T cell receptor beta chains were all obtained from the same sample, sequenced in a study of vaccination effects on CD4 cells after COVID-19. These receptors have no known antigen. The protocol was immunoSEQ multiplex PCR, while the TCRdb copy is restricted to in-frame clones and leaves out a portion. The table includes around 33,000 clones, roughly 78% detected once. In the ViraFEST assay, antigen-specific CD4+ clonotypes were identified by expansion after peptide-pool stimulation. Culture proceeded for 10 days, and CD4+ T cells were then isolated. Two doses of either BNT162b2 or mRNA-1273 were given to each participant. The source material was CD4+ T cells from PBMCs cultured with HCoV-NL63 spike peptides, sampled after COVID-19 vaccination. The receptors originated from a human donor who received a COVID-19 vaccine. Some clones in this sample may be carry-over from other donors' samples.

V usage is TRBV21-1 and J usage is TRBJ2-7. TRBV21-1 has pseudogene status. CDR3 size: 15 residues. CDR3 region: CASSKRGAVGSEQYV. In DNA, the CDR3 is TGTGCCAGCAGCAAAAGGGGGGCAGTTGGGTCCGAGCAGTACGTC.

The J gene is TRBJ1-5, the V gene TRBV4-1; 7 nucleotides line up with TRBD1. CDR3 length: 15 amino acids. V lost 5 bases, J lost 1 base, and 5 bases stayed unmatched. Germline V lookup: CDR1 MGHRA, CDR2 YSYEKL. The CDR3 protein is CASSRQGGSNQPQHF. The CDR3 DNA follows: TGCGCCAGCAGCAGACAGGGAGGCAGCAATCAGCCCCAGCATTTT.

This clone was seen only once. The CDR3 DNA reads as TGTGCCAGAAGCCCCCCGGGACCGCATAATTCACCCCTCCACTTT. Residues: CARSPPGPHNSPLHF. The chain is built from TRBV7-5 and TRBJ1-6. TRBV7-5 corresponds to a pseudogene. The CDR3 is made up of 15 amino acids.

The rearrangement joins TRBV11-3 to TRBJ2-2; TRBD1 is a possible D gene (6 bases). Germline V gene sequence: CDR1 SGHNT, CDR2 YENEEA. The V end was cut by 5 bases, the J end by 0 bases, with 13 bases between. The CDR3 is made up of 16 amino acids. The CDR3 reads CASSKGHLSNTGELFF. DNA of the CDR3: TGTGCCAGCAGCAAGGGACACCTATCGAACACCGGGGAGCTGTTTTTT.

The rearrangement uses TRBV5-1 and TRBJ1-4; a weak D match, TRBD1 (5 bases). There are 16 residues in the CDR3. The ends were cut back, 0 bases at V and 4 bases at J, with 13 bases in the middle. Germline V gives CDR1 SGHRS, CDR2 YFSETQ. The CDR3 bases are TGCGCCAGCAGCTTGGGCCCCCAGGGAGTTAATGAAAAACTGTTTTTT. It is translated as CASSLGPQGVNEKLFF.

J is TRBJ2-1 and V is TRBV2, with D tentatively TRBD2 (5 bases). CDR1 is SNHLY, CDR2 FYNNEI, per germline. V was trimmed by 7 bases and J by 8 bases, leaving 21 bases between them. CDR3 length equals 15 residues. CDR3 in amino acids: CASTKGGEGIDEQFF. In DNA, the CDR3 is TGTGCCAGCACCAAAGGAGGTGAAGGGATCGATGAGCAGTTCTTC.

The chain combines TRBV30 with TRBJ1-2; D remains ambiguous. The CDR3 loop spans 14 amino acids. Trimming left V 0 bases short and J 7 bases short, with 15 bases between. The germline gives CDR1 GTSNPN, CDR2 SVGIG (reference sequence). The CDR3 bases are TGTGCCTGGAGTGTAACCCCAACAGTCCGTGGCTACACCTTC. The encoded protein is CAWSVTPTVRGYTF. The entire variable domain, with the rest obtained from reference TRBV30 and TRBJ1-2, is as follows: SQTIHQWPATLVQPVGSPLSLECTVEGTSNPNLYWYRQAAGRGLQLLFYSVGIGQISSEVPQNLSASRPQDRQFILSSKKLLLSDSGFYLCAWSVTPTVRGYTFGSGTRLTVV.

V and J are TRBV7-2 and TRBJ2-5, with 8 bases aligning to TRBD1. CDR1 and CDR2 (germline): SGHTA, FQGNSA. J gave up 4 bases and V 5 bases, and 18 bases lay outside the gene matches. This CDR3 is built from 18 residues. The CDR3, as DNA: TGTGCCAGCAGCCCTATTCGAGGGGCCAGGGGGCCGCGAGAGACCCAGTACTTC. The encoded protein is CASSPIRGARGPRETQYF.

This clone was counted once. The J gene is TRBJ2-3, the V gene TRBV7-2, with D perhaps matching TRBD2 (6 bases). CDR3 length: 16 amino acids. Germline V lookup: CDR1 SGHTA, CDR2 FQGNSA. V was trimmed by 3 bases and J by 1 base, leaving 14 bases between them. CDR3 in amino acids: CASSFGGARRTDTQYF. In DNA form, the CDR3 reads TGTGCCAGCAGCTTTGGAGGGGCGAGGCGCACAGATACGCAGTATTTT.

The V call is TRBV3-1 (or the pseudogene TRBV3-2), the J call TRBJ1-1; no clear D gene. Per germline, CDR1 LGHDT and CDR2 YNNKEL (reference sequence). V shed 4 bases and J shed 4 bases, with 10 bases lying between them. The length of the CDR3 is 13 residues. This chain's CDR3 is CASSPTKVTEAFF. CDR3 in DNA: TGTGCCAGCAGCCCTACTAAAGTCACTGAAGCTTTCTTT.

Here the CDR3 reads CASSVGSTNEKLFF. The CDR3 bases are TGTGCCAGCAGCGTAGGGTCAACTAATGAAAAACTGTTTTTT. The chain recombines TRBV9 with TRBJ1-4; no reliable D call. Trimming took 0 bases from V and 0 from J, leaving 3 bases between them. Germline V CDR1 and CDR2: SGDLS, YYNGEE. The CDR3 is 14 residues long.

V is TRBV18 and J is TRBJ2-2; 10 bases match TRBD1. Germline values: CDR1 KGHSH, CDR2 LQKENI. The CDR3 sequence is 19 residues long. The trim removed 6 bases at V and 6 bases at J, leaving 19 bases unmatched. In nucleotides, the CDR3 is TGTGCCAGCTCGCGGAACCGGGACAGGGGACGCGTTACCGCCGGGGAGCTGTTTTTT. It specifies CASSRNRDRGRVTAGELFF.

This rearrangement joins TRBV10-1 to TRBJ1-4; 7 bases are a match to TRBD1. The germline V gene encodes CDR1 WNHNN and CDR2 SYGVQD (reference sequence). This CDR3 spans 15 amino acids. With 0 bases clipped from V and 4 bases from J, the junction kept 2 bases outside the gene matches. This chain's CDR3 is CASSESTGINEKLFF. The CDR3 region has the DNA TGCGCCAGCAGTGAGTCGACAGGGATTAATGAAAAACTGTTTTTT.

The chain employs TRBV6-4 and TRBJ1-5; perhaps TRBD1 as D (5 bases). The CDR3 has 16 amino acids. Germline V gives CDR1 MRHNA, CDR2 SNTAGT. Between the trimmed V and J ends, which lost 4 bases and 0 bases, there was a span of 13 bases. The DNA of the CDR3 is TGTGCCAGCAGTGGCAACCGGGACGATAGCAATCAGCCCCAGCATTTT. Translating gives CASSGNRDDSNQPQHF.

This sequence joins TRBV19 and TRBJ2-7; 8 bases are shared with TRBD1. Germline-derived CDR1 and CDR2 are LNHDA and SQIVND (reference sequence). The CDR3 is 15 amino acids. Germline trimming cut 6 bases from V and 2 bases from J; bases unmatched to any gene: 9. The CDR3 protein is CASSPRAGGPYEQYV. As DNA, the CDR3 is TGTGCCAGTAGCCCCAGGGCAGGGGGCCCCTACGAGCAGTACGTC.

The rearrangement uses TRBV4-1 and TRBJ1-4; D is undetermined. With 6 bases removed from V and 0 bases from J, the gap between germline ends came to 5 bases. CDR3 length: 13 residues. Looked up from germline, CDR1 is MGHRA and CDR2 is YSYEKL. This CDR3 reads CASSRATNEKLFF. The CDR3 region has the DNA TGCGCCAGCAGTCGGGCAACTAATGAAAAACTGTTTTTT.

The gene calls are TRBV7-9 and TRBJ2-7; D might be TRBD2 (5 bases). V was cut by 0 bases and J by 2 bases, with 8 bases left in between. CDR3 length equals 14 residues. Germline V gene lookup returns CDR1 SEHNR and CDR2 FQNEAQ (reference sequence). The CDR3: CASSLARAAYEQYF. CDR3 nucleotide sequence: TGTGCCAGCAGCTTAGCGCGGGCCGCCTACGAGCAGTACTTC.

The chain combines TRBV2 with TRBJ2-2, with D unclear. V was clipped by 7 bases and J by 4 bases, with 19 bases between them. Germline V CDR1 and CDR2: SNHLY, FYNNEI. The CDR3 has 16 residues. The CDR3: CASKKTRVTGTGELFF. DNA of the CDR3: TGTGCCAGCAAAAAAACCCGGGTCACGGGCACCGGGGAGCTGTTTTTT.

This chain connects TRBV18 to TRBJ2-3; no clear D. Trimming stripped 1 base from V and 0 bases from J, with 5 bases between. Germline CDR1 KGHSH, CDR2 LQKENI. This CDR3 spans 14 amino acids. This CDR3 is CASSPRASTDTQYF. CDR3 nucleotides: TGTGCCAGCTCACCACGGGCGAGCACAGATACGCAGTATTTT.